This TCR beta chain was obtained from a study of T cells after yellow fever vaccination (dated by TCRdb to between 2017 and 2020). Notes on the research overall: The SMART-Seq v4 Ultra Low Input RNA kit was used to prepare libraries from fractions with low cell numbers. To follow T-cell clones before and after both primary and booster YFV17D yellow fever vaccination, bulk TCR alpha and beta repertoires underwent longitudinal sequencing. Two healthy male donors, one aged 18 to 29 and one aged 30 to 40 years, were included in the cohort. Bulk PBMC replicates and cell subsets were isolated from blood drawn at multiple timepoints before and after both primary and secondary immunization.

Study-level results and caveats: Compared with the primary T-cell response, the secondary T-cell response was faster but weaker, reaching its peak on day 5 rather than on day 15. A small share of clonotypes was detected in both CD4 and CD8 compartments, with the overlap likely arising from convergent recombination. Most clones expanded after primary vaccination were re-detected after the booster (around 96% of CD4 and roughly 87% of CD8), suggesting broad memory maintenance. Because abundant contaminating clonotypes from the bulk population could be contained in FACS-sorted repertoires, computational filtering was required. Only a couple of donors were included in the study, so the extent to which the findings can be generalized is limited.

Per the publication, the treatment or condition label means: live attenuated yellow fever vaccine strain. Two biological replicates of bulk PBMCs were collected at each blood-draw timepoint. A standard Ficoll-Paque protocol was used to isolate PBMCs from peripheral blood. TriZol was used to extract RNA from bulk PBMCs, CD4 and CD8 fractions, and dextramer-positive and dextramer-negative fractions. Measured from the cysteine to the phenylalanine, the CDR3 is 13 residues long. This entry keeps only the CDR3 DNA: 39 bases, framed from base 1. V is pared back by 8 bases and J by 3 bases, with 14 bases lying between the germline termini. Based on the germline V gene, the CDR1 and CDR2 sequences are MDHEN and SYDVKM. TCR cDNA was made using 5'RACE template switching, a step that added a universal primer site and unique molecular identifiers. Priming for cDNA synthesis came from both the TCR alpha and TCR beta constant segments. Libraries were amplified in two PCR steps, with sample barcodes and sequencing adapters added in the second step. Libraries were sequenced on Illumina HiSeq 2500 (2x100 bp) or NovaSeq (2x150 bp). The study's processing was this. MIGEC handled demultiplexing of reads and collapsing into UMI consensus sequences, while MiXCR performed V(D)J alignment. Using edgeR on replicate PBMC samples, clonotypes were called vaccine-responding if FDR was below 0.01 and the log2 fold change was above 5 up to day 15. Each bulk clonotype received a CD4 or CD8 identity based on whether the sequenced CD4 or CD8 repertoire contained that clonotype at higher abundance. TCRdb reprocessing: public reads trimmed at Q25 with fastp, clones called with MiXCR, in-frame beta chains kept. All rows with the same CDR3 protein become a single entry with the most common DNA and genes. The V and J calls here are based on TCRdb, not the publication. The sample table lists under 600,000 distinct CDR3 sequences, 21% of them with a count of one. Approximately 16% of the sample is taken by the ten largest.

As regards this clonotype: What this receptor recognizes is not known. Within one base of it there is no much larger clone, and no base qualities were kept.

The input for sequencing was PBMCs, taken approximately 20 days after the first yellow fever vaccination. The rearrangement combines TRBV28 with TRBJ2-7; the D region possibly corresponds to TRBD1 (6 bases align). This receptor was taken from a man in his late teens or twenties who received the YFV17D yellow fever vaccine. The CDR3: CASENPQGYEQYF. The DNA sequence reads TGTGCCAGCGAAAACCCACAGGGCTACGAGCAGTACTTC.